The 29 T cell receptor beta chains presented below share a single source sample, sequenced in a study of shared clonotypes between healthy human individuals (dated by TCRdb to 2018 to 2021). Library creation used the immunoSEQ multiplex PCR assay. Here the immuneACCESS table is served through TCRdb, limited to in-frame sequences with V and J called. Missing clones are a known gap in these copies; in checked studies unresolved V genes cover under half, and the rest lacks a known reason. This sample lists 2 million to 3 million clones; over 85% were detected once. The top ten constitute 0.36% of the sample. Sample: naive CD4+ T cells from PBMCs. The sample's cell subset or site label is to be understood as: CD45RA+ positively selected. These receptors came from a man between 18 and 29 years old in good health. Some clones in this sample may be carry-over from other donors' samples.

This clone was counted once. J is TRBJ2-5 and V is TRBV28, with 7 bases lining up with TRBD1. With 5 bases clipped from V and 5 bases from J, the junction kept 5 bases outside the gene matches. The CDR3 runs 13 residues. Germline-derived CDR1 and CDR2 are MDHEN and SYDVKM. The CDR3 loop reads CASSRQGWETQYF. The CDR3 DNA reads TGTGCCAGCAGTCGACAGGGTTGGGAGACCCAGTACTTC.

A note on this clone: Other DNA sequences from this sample encode an identical CDR3 as well. The chain couples TRBV5-1 to TRBJ2-7; 8 bases map to TRBD2. V shed 4 bases and J 2 bases; nucleotides not matched to a gene: 11. CDR1 SGHRS and CDR2 YFSETQ come from the germline V gene. The CDR3 is 16 amino acids. The CDR3, as DNA: TGCGCCAGCAGCCCCCGGGGTCTAGCGGGCGCCTACGAGCAGTACTTC. It codes for CASSPRGLAGAYEQYF.

This chain connects TRBV7-3 to TRBJ1-1; D gene uncertain. This CDR3 has 12 residues. Trimming took 8 bases from V and 5 from J, leaving 12 bases between them. The V gene's germline CDR1 is SGHTA and CDR2 FQGTGA. The DNA for the CDR3 is TGTGCCAGCGGGCCGGGAGGAACTGAAGCTTTCTTT. Protein sequence: CASGPGGTEAFF. The full variable domain, completed using reference TRBV7-3 and TRBJ1-1, is GAGVSQTPSNKVTEKGKYVELRCDPISGHTALYWYRQSLGQGPEFLIYFQGTGAADDSGLPNDRFFAVRPEGSVSTLKIQRTERGDSAVYLCASGPGGTEAFFGQGTRLTVV.

This rearrangement joins TRBV30 to TRBJ1-5; D might be TRBD1 (5 bases). Between the trimmed V and J ends, which lost 5 bases and 7 bases, there was a span of 15 bases. The CDR3 sequence is 13 residues long. CDR1 and CDR2 (germline): GTSNPN, SVGIG (reference sequence). CDR3 bases: TGTGCCTGGCAAGGGGAGGGCGGACAGCCCCAGCATTTT. Protein product: CAWQGEGGQPQHF. Drawing the rest from reference TRBV30 and TRBJ1-5, the complete variable domain is SQTIHQWPATLVQPVGSPLSLECTVEGTSNPNLYWYRQAAGRGLQLLFYSVGIGQISSEVPQNLSASRPQDRQFILSSKKLLLSDSGFYLCAWQGEGGQPQHFGDGTRLSIL.

V gene TRBV28 combines with J gene TRBJ2-3; the D gene is possibly TRBD1 (6 bases). Germline V gene sequence: CDR1 MDHEN, CDR2 SYDVKM. The CDR3 is 17 residues long. V dropped 2 bases and J dropped 2 bases, with 17 bases sitting between them. Here the CDR3 DNA reads TGTGCCAGCAGTTTACACCTTGGGGGCGGGCTCACAGATACGCAGTATTTT. As protein: CASSLHLGGGLTDTQYF. Drawing the rest from reference TRBV28 and TRBJ2-3, the complete variable domain is DVKVTQSSRYLVKRTGEKVFLECVQDMDHENMFWYRQDPGLGLRLIYFSYDVKMKEKGDIPEGYSVSREKKERFSLILESASTNQTSMYLCASSLHLGGGLTDTQYFGPGTRLTVL.

This clone was recorded only once. This chain joins TRBV19 and TRBJ2-1, with 11 bases aligning to TRBD2. Germline V gives CDR1 LNHDA, CDR2 SQIVND (reference sequence). V trimming: 5 bases; J trimming: 8 bases; junction bases outside the gene matches: 5. The CDR3 is made up of 14 amino acids. The DNA for the CDR3 is TGTGCCAGTAGTCCAGAACTAGCGGGAGATGAGCAGTTCTTC. Residues: CASSPELAGDEQFF. The full variable domain, completed using reference TRBV19 and TRBJ2-1, is DGGITQSPKYLFRKEGQNVTLSCEQNLNHDAMYWYRQDPGQGLRLIYYSQIVNDFQKGDIAEGYSVSREKKESFPLTVTSAQKNPTAFYLCASSPELAGDEQFFGPGTRLTVL.

Concerning this clone itself: This sequence may be a read error, since a much larger clone differs from it by one base. The same CDR3 also results from other DNA sequences found in this sample. The V and J genes are TRBV5-1 and TRBJ2-7; TRBD2 matches 8 bases. J gave up 3 bases and V 1 base, and 3 bases lay outside the gene matches. Germline V CDR1 and CDR2: SGHRS, YFSETQ. The CDR3 has 14 residues. The CDR3 reads CASSLTSGSYEQYF. In nucleotides, the CDR3 is TGCGCCAGCAGCTTGACCAGCGGGAGCTACGAGCAGTACTTC.

The chain is built from TRBV7-9 and TRBJ2-7; TRBD2 aligns across 12 bases. The V segment lost 5 bases and the J segment 4 bases; nucleotides outside the gene matches: 12. Looked up from germline, CDR1 is SEHNR and CDR2 is FQNEAQ (reference sequence). The CDR3 spans 17 residues. The CDR3: CASSPAGLAGFSYEQYF. The CDR3 region has the DNA TGTGCCAGCAGCCCAGCTGGACTAGCGGGATTTTCTTACGAGCAGTACTTC.

The chain combines TRBV5-1 with TRBJ2-2, with no clear D. Trimming took off 3 bases at V and 5 bases at J, with 11 bases between the two ends. Germline-derived CDR1 and CDR2 are SGHRS and YFSETQ. There are 14 residues in the CDR3. The CDR3 protein is CASSWPLQTGELFF. The CDR3 DNA reads as TGCGCCAGCAGCTGGCCTCTTCAGACCGGGGAGCTGTTTTTT. Looking up the rest from reference TRBV5-1 and TRBJ2-2 gives the full variable domain: KAGVTQTPRYLIKTRGQQVTLSCSPISGHRSVSWYQQTPGQGLQFLFEYFSETQRNKGNFPGRFSGRQFSNSRSEMNVSTLELGDSALYLCASSWPLQTGELFFGEGSRLTVL.

This chain links TRBV7-3 with TRBJ2-5, with TRBD2 matching over 10 bases. Looked up from germline, CDR1 is SGHTA and CDR2 is FQGTGA. J was trimmed by 5 bases and V by 5 bases; bases with no gene match: 8. The CDR3 consists of 15 residues. As DNA, the CDR3 is TGTGCCAGCAGCCTACTAGCGGGGCTCGGGGAGACCCAGTACTTC. This translates into CASSLLAGLGETQYF.

V gene TRBV5-1 combines with J gene TRBJ1-1; D possibly corresponds to TRBD1 (5 bases). Germline V gene lookup returns CDR1 SGHRS and CDR2 YFSETQ. The V and J ends lost 0 bases and 2 bases respectively, with 11 bases between them. This CDR3 is built from 15 residues. The CDR3 spells CASSLEEGINTEAFF. The CDR3 region has the DNA TGCGCCAGCAGCTTGGAGGAGGGGATTAACACTGAAGCTTTCTTT.

This chain joins TRBV27 and TRBJ1-1, with 7 bases aligning to TRBD1. Germline CDR1 is MNHEY and CDR2 is SMNVEV (reference sequence). CDR3 length: 15 residues. V dropped 6 bases and J dropped 5; count of bases not matched to a gene: 12. CDR3 protein: CASSPRTGRQTEAFF. As DNA, the CDR3 is TGTGCCAGCAGCCCCAGGACAGGCCGGCAGACTGAAGCTTTCTTT.

This chain joins TRBV29-1 and TRBJ2-2; maybe TRBD2 (6 bases). With 4 bases removed from V and 0 bases from J, the gap between germline ends came to 9 bases. The CDR3 sequence is 14 residues long. The germline V gene has CDR1 SQVTM and CDR2 ANQGSEA. CDR3 protein: CSVGRGSNTGELFF. CDR3 in DNA: TGCAGCGTTGGGCGGGGTTCGAACACCGGGGAGCTGTTTTTT.

The chain uses TRBV5-5 and TRBJ1-1; tentative D call: TRBD1 (5 bases). V was clipped by 6 bases and J by 6 bases, with 21 bases between them. The CDR3 length is 15 residues. Germline-derived CDR1 and CDR2 are SGHKS and YYEKEE (reference sequence). The CDR3 is CASIWTLNGIPEAFF. In DNA form, the CDR3 reads TGTGCCAGCATTTGGACACTCAACGGAATCCCTGAAGCTTTCTTT.

The CDR3: CASSQDSTGYYEQYF. The CDR3 nucleotides read TGCGCCAGCAGCCAAGATTCGACAGGTTACTACGAGCAGTACTTC. The chain couples TRBV4-3 to TRBJ2-7, with D tentatively TRBD1 (6 bases). This CDR3 contains 15 residues. Germline CDR1 reads LGHNA; CDR2 reads YSLEER. V dropped 0 bases and J dropped 3 bases, with 12 bases sitting between them.

V gene TRBV11-2 combines with J gene TRBJ1-3, with a tentative D call TRBD1 (5 bases). The CDR3 extends over 16 amino acids. From germline, CDR1 is SGHAT and CDR2 FQNNGV. V was trimmed by 5 bases and J by 0 bases, leaving 14 bases between them. The CDR3 sequence is CASSLIRGDSGNTIYF. The DNA for the CDR3 is TGTGCCAGCAGCCTAATTCGGGGGGACTCTGGAAACACCATATATTTT.

This clone was seen a single time. At the DNA level, this CDR3 is encoded by other sequences in the same sample as well. This CDR3 reads CATSRDREETQYF. As DNA, the CDR3 is TGTGCCACCAGCAGAGATCGGGAAGAGACCCAGTACTTC. V and J are TRBV15 and TRBJ2-5; D is uncertain. The CDR3 has 13 residues. The germline gives CDR1 LNHNV, CDR2 YYDKDF (reference sequence). The germline V and J ends were trimmed by 0 bases and 3 bases, with 5 bases remaining between them.

The chain uses TRBV7-2 and TRBJ2-1; D is ambiguous. The CDR3 is 14 residues long. Deletions cut 7 bases from V and 9 bases from J, with 19 bases between. The germline gives CDR1 SGHTA, CDR2 FQGNSA. This CDR3 is CASTTGWASGEQFF. CDR3 DNA sequence: TGTGCCAGCACCACCGGGTGGGCCTCCGGTGAGCAGTTCTTC.

V usage is TRBV6-4 and J usage is TRBJ2-7; 12 nucleotides align to TRBD2. The CDR3 covers 15 residues. From germline, CDR1 is MRHNA and CDR2 SNTAGT. Trimming cost V 4 bases and J 6 bases; bases outside gene matches: 7. In DNA form, the CDR3 reads TGTGCCAGCAGTGCCATGACTAGCGGGAGACCCGAGCAGTACTTC. Translated, it gives CASSAMTSGRPEQYF.

This clone was observed once. This rearrangement joins TRBV28 to TRBJ2-1, with D unclear. V was trimmed by 5 bases and J by 7 bases, leaving 18 bases between them. The CDR3 is 15 residues long. The germline V gene has CDR1 MDHEN and CDR2 SYDVKM. The DNA of the CDR3 is TGTGCCAGCAGTCAGTCAACAGTGGGGTTGAATGAGCAGTTCTTC. Encoded protein: CASSQSTVGLNEQFF.

V usage is TRBV11-3 and J usage is TRBJ2-1; D remains ambiguous. CDR3 length equals 13 residues. Germline CDR1 and CDR2: SGHNT and YENEEA. Trimming took off 1 base at V and 6 bases at J, with 7 bases between the two ends. CDR3 sequence reads: CASSLGPVNEQFF. CDR3 DNA sequence: TGTGCCAGCAGCTTAGGTCCAGTCAATGAGCAGTTCTTC. Supplemented by reference TRBV11-3 and TRBJ2-1, the full variable domain reads EAGVVQSPRYKIIEKKQPVAFWCNPISGHNTLYWYLQNLGQGPELLIRYENEEAVDDSQLPKDRFSAERLKGVDSTLKIQPAELGDSAVYLCASSLGPVNEQFFGPGTRLTVL.

The rearrangement uses TRBV11-3 and TRBJ2-5, with D uncertain. Germline CDR1 and CDR2: SGHNT and YENEEA. V lost 1 base and J lost 1, with 4 bases in between. The CDR3 totals 13 residues. The CDR3, as DNA: TGTGCCAGCAGCTTAGCCCCCCAAGAGACCCAGTACTTC. Translating it yields CASSLAPQETQYF.

The rearrangement joins TRBV2 to TRBJ2-2; D is tentatively TRBD1 or TRBD2 (5 bases each). The length of the CDR3 is 15 residues. V was shortened by 9 bases and J by 0 bases, with 14 bases between the two germline ends. The germline V gene encodes CDR1 SNHLY and CDR2 FYNNEI. This CDR3 is CASLRGQTNTGELFF. CDR3 coding DNA: TGTGCCAGTTTGAGGGGCCAGACGAACACCGGGGAGCTGTTTTTT.

As to this clone: Different DNA sequences within this sample yield the same CDR3. V is TRBV9 and J is TRBJ2-1, with TRBD2 matching over 7 bases. Per the germline V gene, CDR1 is SGDLS and CDR2 is YYNGEE. The J segment lost 0 bases and the V segment lost 4 bases, leaving 4 bases of the junction unmatched. The length of the CDR3 is 15 residues. In DNA form, the CDR3 reads TGTGCCAGCAGCCAGGGCGGGAGCTCCTACAATGAGCAGTTCTTC. Its protein is CASSQGGSSYNEQFF.

Regarding this clone: Other DNA sequences in the sample encode the same CDR3. J is TRBJ1-3 and V is TRBV30; D not resolved. The CDR3 loop spans 15 amino acids. Germline V lookup: CDR1 GTSNPN, CDR2 SVGIG (reference sequence). The ends were cut back, 0 bases at V and 4 bases at J, with 13 bases in the middle. DNA for the CDR3: TGTGCCTGGAGTGTACCAGGCTCGGAGGGAAACACCATATATTTT. Protein sequence: CAWSVPGSEGNTIYF.

The chain links TRBV21-1 to TRBJ2-5; the table's D gene call, TRBD2, was not cross checked with the DNA. TRBV21-1 is marked as a pseudogene. The length of the CDR3 is 14 residues. CDR3 bases: TGTGCCAGCAGCAAAGTCGACGGGGGTGGGACCCAGTACTTC. Its translation: CASSKVDGGGTQYF.

On this clone: The identical CDR3 is also encoded by other nucleotide sequences in the sample. This chain connects TRBV10-3 to TRBJ1-1; TRBD1 aligns across 7 bases. The CDR3 consists of 12 residues. The germline gives CDR1 ENHRY, CDR2 SYGVKD. The V and J ends lost 6 bases and 3 bases, in that order; junction bases with no gene match: 1. In DNA, the CDR3 is TGTGCCATCAGGCAGGGGGACACTGAAGCTTTCTTT. This sequence encodes CAIRQGDTEAFF.

The gene calls are TRBV28 and TRBJ2-5, with TRBD1 as a possible D gene (6 bases). Trimming cost V 5 bases and J 5 bases, with 15 bases left between them. Germline loops: CDR1 MDHEN, CDR2 SYDVKM. This CDR3 comprises 14 residues. In DNA form, the CDR3 reads TGTGCCAGCAGTCCCAAGGACAGCCAGGAGACCCAGTACTTC. This gives the protein CASSPKDSQETQYF.

Written as DNA, the CDR3 is TGTGCCAGCACTTATAGGATGGGGCCCTACAATGAGCAGTTCTTC. This gives the protein CASTYRMGPYNEQFF. The V and J genes are TRBV5-6 and TRBJ2-1; TRBD1 is a possible D gene (5 bases). V lost 6 bases, J lost 2 bases, and 15 bases lay in between. Germline CDR1 and CDR2: SGHDT and YYEEEE. The CDR3 sequence is 15 residues long.